This T cell receptor (beta chain) was retrieved from a study of cytomegalovirus exposure and HLA in healthy donors. This CDR3 comprises 16 residues. The V end lost 0 bases, the J end lost 0 bases, and 9 bases lay between the germline ends. Germline lookup yields CDR1 LNHDA and CDR2 SQIVND (reference sequence). A note on this clone: Its antigen is not identified.

Primers included in the PCR were 60 Vbeta and 13 Jbeta primers. Using immunoSEQ multiplex PCR, the repertoire was profiled, and TCRdb retains in-frame clones only, with some absent. Of roughly 190,000 clones listed, about 62% are singletons. Regarding the study as a whole: Common viral pathogens seemed to be connected with several of the most significant clusters, according to a later analysis. Roughly uniform depth of sequencing across donors was assumed in presence/absence analyses. TCR beta sequences reportedly predicted most subjects' HLA-A and HLA-B alleles accurately.

Sequencing was carried out using PBMCs. This TCR was sampled from a man in his forties in good health and CMV-seronegative. The V and J genes are TRBV19 and TRBJ2-1; the D gene is possibly TRBD2 (6 bases). The CDR3 loop reads CASSIDSGLSYNEQFF. Written as DNA, the CDR3 is TGTGCCAGTAGTATAGATAGCGGCCTCTCCTACAATGAGCAGTTCTTC.